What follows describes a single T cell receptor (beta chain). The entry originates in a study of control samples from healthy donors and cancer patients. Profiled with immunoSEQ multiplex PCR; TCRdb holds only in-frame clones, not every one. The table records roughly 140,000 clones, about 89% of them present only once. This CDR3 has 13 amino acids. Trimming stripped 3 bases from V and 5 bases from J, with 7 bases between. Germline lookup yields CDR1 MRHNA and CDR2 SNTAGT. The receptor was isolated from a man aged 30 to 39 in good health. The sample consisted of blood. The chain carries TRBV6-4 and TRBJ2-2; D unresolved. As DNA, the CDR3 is TGTGCCAGCAGTGAAACGTATACCGGGGAGCTGTTTTTT. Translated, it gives CASSETYTGELFF.